One sample yielded the 28 T cell receptor beta chains listed below, sequenced in a study of shared clonotypes between healthy human individuals. Terminally differentiated effector memory CD45RA+ cells were left out of the naive CD8 fraction, which was CD45RO-negative and positively selected for CCR7. Clones were sequenced by immunoSEQ multiplex PCR, and TCRdb holds only the in-frame ones, with some missing. The table has millions of clones, about 95% seen once; the top ten hold 0.85% to 1.2%. Material for sequencing was naive CD8+ T cells sorted from blood. All receptors derive from a man younger than 35 in good health.

The V gene is TRBV9, the J gene TRBJ2-7, with D tentatively TRBD2 (5 bases). This CDR3 is 15 amino acids long. V shed 0 bases and J shed 7 bases, with 17 bases lying between them. Germline V CDR1 and CDR2: SGDLS, YYNGEE. The CDR3: CASSVDGNSNEEQYF. The CDR3 DNA reads TGTGCCAGCAGCGTAGACGGGAACTCGAATGAGGAGCAGTACTTC.

The rearrangement joins TRBV30 to TRBJ2-7; D is undetermined. Trimming stripped 6 bases from V and 8 bases from J, with 20 bases between. Germline V gene lookup returns CDR1 GTSNPN and CDR2 SVGIG (reference sequence). The CDR3 is made up of 13 amino acids. The CDR3 nucleotides read TGTGCCTGTTGGGCCAGAATCTTAGAGCAGCAGTACTTC. Residues: CACWARILEQQYF.

The J gene is TRBJ2-1, the V gene TRBV23-1; 7 bases match TRBD2. TRBV23-1 is an ORF, with its function uncertain. The CDR3 loop spans 16 amino acids. Trimming cost V 0 bases and J 8 bases; bases outside gene matches: 10. CDR3 nucleotide sequence: TGCGCCAGCAGTCAATCGCTTGTTAGCGGGTGTGATGAGCAGTTCTTC. Protein product: CASSQSLVSGCDEQFF.

A remark on this clone: At one boundary the junction diverges from the germline segment, which might be a read error. V gene TRBV6-5 combines with J gene TRBJ1-1, with D uncertain. This CDR3 contains 13 residues. CDR1 is MNHEY and CDR2 is SVGAGI in the germline V gene. CDR3 protein: CASGYSVNTEAFF. The CDR3 coding sequence is TGTGCCAGCGGTTACTCGGTGAACACTGAAGCTTTCTTT.

V is TRBV13 and J is TRBJ1-3; D not resolved. V was clipped by 3 bases and J by 1 base, with 28 bases between them. The CDR3 extends over 21 amino acids. CDR1 and CDR2 from the germline V gene are PRHDT and FYEKMQ (reference sequence). CDR3 in amino acids: CASSFLPGTELGNNSGNTIYF. The CDR3 DNA sequence: TGTGCCAGCAGCTTTCTTCCGGGAACAGAACTAGGGAATAATTCTGGAAACACCATATATTTT.

This sequence joins TRBV18 and TRBJ2-7; TRBD2 might be the D (7 bases). Trimming stripped 2 bases from V and 1 base from J, with 12 bases between. The CDR3 spans 15 residues. The germline V gene has CDR1 KGHSH and CDR2 LQKENI. Here the CDR3 reads CASSPGGARSYEQYF. The CDR3, as DNA: TGTGCCAGCTCACCAGGGGGGGCAAGGTCCTACGAGCAGTACTTC.

This sequence joins TRBV28 and TRBJ1-2, with D hard to call. Trimming stripped 2 bases from V and 5 bases from J, with 12 bases between. Per the germline V gene, CDR1 is MDHEN and CDR2 is SYDVKM. This CDR3 has 14 residues. As DNA, the CDR3 is TGTGCCAGCAGTTTAACCTCCCCGACTTATGGCTACACCTTC. Encoded protein: CASSLTSPTYGYTF.

The chain recombines TRBV7-8 with TRBJ2-1; possibly TRBD2 for D (6 bases). The CDR3 extends over 15 amino acids. Trimming removed 1 base at V and 5 bases at J, with 12 bases between. Germline loops: CDR1 SGHVS, CDR2 FQNEAQ. The CDR3 loop is CASSLVPEGHNEQFF. The CDR3 nucleotides read TGTGCCAGCAGCTTAGTTCCGGAGGGTCACAATGAGCAGTTCTTC.

The chain combines TRBV28 with TRBJ2-4; D may be TRBD2 (6 bases). Germline CDR1 is MDHEN and CDR2 is SYDVKM. V was shortened by 3 bases and J by 0 bases, with 12 bases between the two germline ends. This CDR3 is 16 amino acids long. The CDR3 DNA follows: TGTGCCAGCAGTTTCTCGGGGGATCGAGCCAAAAACATTCAGTACTTC. As protein: CASSFSGDRAKNIQYF.

The V and J genes are TRBV28 and TRBJ2-5; 15 bases are a match to TRBD2. The CDR3 spans 16 residues. J lost 3 bases, V lost 3 bases, and 2 bases had no gene match. Per the germline V gene, CDR1 is MDHEN and CDR2 is SYDVKM. The CDR3: CASSFGLAGGEETQYF. CDR3 nucleotides: TGTGCCAGCAGTTTTGGACTAGCGGGAGGGGAAGAGACCCAGTACTTC.

This chain uses TRBV11-2 with TRBJ2-7; 7 bases line up with TRBD1. CDR3 length: 15 residues. J was trimmed by 1 base and V by 0 bases; bases with no gene match: 3. Germline V gene sequence: CDR1 SGHAT, CDR2 FQNNGV. CDR3 bases: TGTGCCAGCAGCTTAGACAGGGGGATGTCCTACGAGCAGTACTTC. This translates into CASSLDRGMSYEQYF.

The rearrangement uses TRBV9 and TRBJ2-1, with TRBD1 matching 10 bases. V was clipped by 4 bases and J by 2 bases; unmatched bases: 9. This CDR3 region has 17 residues. Per the germline V gene, CDR1 is SGDLS and CDR2 is YYNGEE. The CDR3 region has the DNA TGTGCCAGCAGCCCCGGGGGGACAGGGGACCCCTACAATGAGCAGTTCTTC. Protein: CASSPGGTGDPYNEQFF. Complete variable domain (other parts from reference TRBV9 and TRBJ2-1): DSGVTQTPKHLITATGQRVTLRCSPRSGDLSVYWYQQSLDQGLQFLIQYYNGEERAKGNILERFSAQQFPDLHSELNLSSLELGDSALYFCASSPGGTGDPYNEQFFGPGTRLTVL.

The rearrangement joins TRBV7-8 to TRBJ2-2; 9 positions agree with TRBD2. CDR3 length: 16 residues. Germline V gene data show CDR1 as SGHVS and CDR2 as FQNEAQ. V gave up 3 bases and J gave up 2 bases; unmatched junction bases: 4. For the CDR3, the DNA is TGTGCCAGCAGCTTGACTAGCGGTATTAACACCGGGGAGCTGTTTTTT. It translates to CASSLTSGINTGELFF.

This clone was recorded many times. The chain is built from TRBV5-1 and TRBJ1-1; 9 bases are shared with TRBD1. The CDR3 consists of 19 residues. The trim removed 0 bases at V and 1 base at J, leaving 13 bases unmatched. Germline values: CDR1 SGHRS, CDR2 YFSETQ. The CDR3 protein is CASSLAGGTGYVPNTEAFF. In DNA, the CDR3 is TGCGCCAGCAGCTTGGCGGGGGGGACAGGGTATGTCCCGAACACTGAAGCTTTCTTT.

This clone was counted once. The chain joins TRBV6-5 to TRBJ1-1, with unresolved D. Germline-derived CDR1 and CDR2 are MNHEY and SVGAGI. The V end lost 0 bases, the J end lost 1 base, and 9 bases lay between the germline ends. The CDR3 has 15 amino acids. CDR3 sequence (DNA): TGTGCCAGCAGTTACTCGGACGATACGAACACTGAAGCTTTCTTT. Protein: CASSYSDDTNTEAFF.

Points on this clone: The same CDR3 can be traced to other DNA sequences in this sample. The chain carries TRBV27 and TRBJ2-1, with TRBD1 as a possible D gene (6 bases). The CDR3 has 11 residues. CDR1 and CDR2 (germline): MNHEY, SMNVEV (reference sequence). The V gene lost 3 bases and the J gene lost 10 bases, with 7 bases spanning the gap. The CDR3 nucleotides read TGTGCCAGCAGTTTCGGGACAGAGCAGTTCTTC. Protein: CASSFGTEQFF.

V usage is TRBV5-1 and J usage is TRBJ2-7; unclear D gene. There are 14 residues in the CDR3. Germline-derived CDR1 and CDR2 are SGHRS and YFSETQ. V was pared by 2 bases and J by 3 bases, with 12 bases between. CDR3 loop: CASSFRGLIYEQYF. The CDR3 nucleotides are TGCGCCAGCAGCTTCCGCGGATTGATCTACGAGCAGTACTTC.

The chain employs TRBV27 and TRBJ1-5, with D possibly TRBD1 on 6 matching bases. The V end lost 5 bases, the J end lost 5 bases, and 16 bases lay between the germline ends. The CDR3 covers 15 residues. The germline V gene has CDR1 MNHEY and CDR2 SMNVEV (reference sequence). The CDR3 reads CASSPNRVGDQPQHF. CDR3 nucleotide sequence: TGTGCCAGCAGTCCAAACAGGGTAGGGGATCAGCCCCAGCATTTT.

Details on this clone: This CDR3 is also generated by other DNA sequences in the sample. The rearrangement uses TRBV20-1 and TRBJ1-1, with D hard to call. The germline gives CDR1 DFQATT, CDR2 SNEGSKA (reference sequence). There are 10 residues in the CDR3. V lost 0 bases to trimming and J lost 8 bases, with 4 bases between them. DNA for the CDR3: TGCAGTGCTAGAGAATTGGAAGCTTTCTTT. This sequence encodes CSARELEAFF.

With regard to this clone: The sample contains more than one DNA sequence encoding this CDR3. The CDR3 is CASSPLGGDSPLHF. The CDR3, as DNA: TGTGCCAGCAGCCCCTTAGGGGGGGATTCACCCCTCCACTTT. The chain recombines TRBV11-2 with TRBJ1-6, with D perhaps TRBD1 (6 bases). Per the germline V gene, CDR1 is SGHAT and CDR2 is FQNNGV. Between the trimmed V and J ends, which lost 5 bases and 8 bases, there was a span of 13 bases. This CDR3 is 14 amino acids long.

This clone was observed a few times. The rearrangement links TRBV5-8 to TRBJ2-2; D uncertain. CDR1 is SGHTS, CDR2 YDEGEE, per germline. This CDR3 is 10 amino acids long. The V gene lost 9 bases and the J gene lost 3 bases, with 3 bases spanning the gap. In nucleotides, the CDR3 is TGTGCCACCTACACCGGGGAGCTGTTTTTT. Translation: CATYTGELFF.

J is TRBJ2-2 and V is TRBV5-4; D possibly corresponds to TRBD1 (6 bases). Germline V gene sequence: CDR1 SGHNT, CDR2 YYREEE (reference sequence). Trimming pared 2 bases from V and 2 bases from J, leaving 19 bases between. This CDR3 is 18 amino acids long. The CDR3 reads CASSLTGYNWINTGELFF. The DNA of the CDR3 is TGTGCCAGCAGCTTAACAGGGTACAATTGGATTAACACCGGGGAGCTGTTTTTT.

The V gene is TRBV27, the J gene TRBJ2-4, with D unclear. This CDR3 region has 15 residues. The germline V gene has CDR1 MNHEY and CDR2 SMNVEV (reference sequence). The V end was cut by 1 base, the J end by 0 bases, with 7 bases between. The CDR3 DNA follows: TGTGCCAGCAGTTTATTCTTCGGAGCCAAAAACATTCAGTACTTC. The encoded protein is CASSLFFGAKNIQYF.

The chain recombines TRBV28 with TRBJ2-7, with TRBD2 as a possible D gene (6 bases). This CDR3 region has 17 residues. The V gene lost 2 bases and the J gene lost 0 bases, with 17 bases spanning the gap. Germline CDR1 and CDR2: MDHEN and SYDVKM. The CDR3 loop reads CASSLPGSGLTSYEQYF. The CDR3, as DNA: TGTGCCAGCAGTTTACCCGGTAGCGGACTAACCTCCTACGAGCAGTACTTC.

This chain uses TRBV13 with TRBJ2-5; D unclear. The V end was cut by 3 bases, the J end by 2 bases, with 7 bases between. The V gene's germline CDR1 is PRHDT and CDR2 FYEKMQ (reference sequence). This CDR3 is built from 13 residues. The CDR3 sequence is CASSFLGQETQYF. In DNA, the CDR3 is TGTGCCAGCAGCTTCCTTGGGCAAGAGACCCAGTACTTC.

About this clone: This specimen includes other DNA sequences encoding the same CDR3. The V and J genes are TRBV27 and TRBJ1-1, with D perhaps TRBD1 (6 bases). Germline CDR1 is MNHEY and CDR2 is SMNVEV (reference sequence). V was pared by 2 bases and J by 2 bases, with 9 bases between. The CDR3 has 14 residues. The CDR3 protein is CASSLGRGNTEAFF. The CDR3 DNA sequence: TGTGCCAGCAGTTTAGGCAGGGGTAACACTGAAGCTTTCTTT.

The genes are TRBV7-9 and TRBJ2-2; no definite D call. Per germline, CDR1 SEHNR and CDR2 FQNEAQ (reference sequence). The germline V and J ends were trimmed by 8 bases and 1 base, with 5 bases remaining between them. The length of the CDR3 is 12 residues. The CDR3 DNA sequence: TGTGCCAGCCCGAAGAACACCGGGGAGCTGTTTTTT. This translates into CASPKNTGELFF.

The chain is built from TRBV7-9 and TRBJ2-7; D perhaps matches TRBD2 (7 bases). CDR3 length equals 15 residues. V dropped 6 bases and J dropped 5 bases, with 20 bases sitting between them. Germline loops: CDR1 SEHNR, CDR2 FQNEAQ (reference sequence). The CDR3 protein is CASSFLGGLINEQYF. The CDR3, as DNA: TGTGCCAGCAGTTTCCTGGGGGGGCTCATAAACGAGCAGTACTTC.